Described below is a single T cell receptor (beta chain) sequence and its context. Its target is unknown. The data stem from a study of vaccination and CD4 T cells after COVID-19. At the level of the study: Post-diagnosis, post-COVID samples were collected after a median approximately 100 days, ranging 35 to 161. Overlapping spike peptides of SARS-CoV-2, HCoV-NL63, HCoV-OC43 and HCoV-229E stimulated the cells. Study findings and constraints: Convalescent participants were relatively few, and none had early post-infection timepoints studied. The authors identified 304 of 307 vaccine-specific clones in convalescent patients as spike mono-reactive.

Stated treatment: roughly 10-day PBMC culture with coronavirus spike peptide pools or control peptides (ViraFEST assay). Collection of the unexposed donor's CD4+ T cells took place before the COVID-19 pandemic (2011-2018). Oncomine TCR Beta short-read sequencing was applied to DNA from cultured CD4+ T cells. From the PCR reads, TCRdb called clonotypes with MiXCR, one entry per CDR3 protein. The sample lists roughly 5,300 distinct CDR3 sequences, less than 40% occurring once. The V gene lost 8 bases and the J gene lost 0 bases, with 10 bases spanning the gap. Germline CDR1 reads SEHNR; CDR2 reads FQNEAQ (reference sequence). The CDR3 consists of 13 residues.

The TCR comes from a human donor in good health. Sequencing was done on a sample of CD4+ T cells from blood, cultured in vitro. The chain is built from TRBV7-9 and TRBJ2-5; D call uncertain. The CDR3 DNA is TGTGCCAGCCAAGTTGGGAACCAAGAGACCCAGTACTTC. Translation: CASQVGNQETQYF.